What follows are 22 T cell receptor beta chains derived from one specimen sequenced in a study of blood T cell repertoires in COVID-19. Method: immunoSEQ multiplex PCR; TCRdb's copy keeps in-frame clones and lacks some. Among approximately 62,000 clones, about 87% were seen once, and the ten largest hold roughly 1.4%. The sequenced sample consisted of peripheral blood. These receptors all stem from a man between 60 and 70 years old with acute or convalescent COVID-19.

The V gene is TRBV6-2 or TRBV6-3, the J gene TRBJ2-7; possibly TRBD1 for D (6 bases). Germline-derived CDR1 and CDR2 are MNHEY and SVGEGT. The V gene lost 2 bases and the J gene lost 0 bases, with 11 bases spanning the gap. This CDR3 has 15 residues. This chain's CDR3 is CASSYGGHISYEQYF. The CDR3 DNA reads as TGTGCCAGCAGTTACGGGGGACACATCTCCTACGAGCAGTACTTC.

V usage is TRBV7-8 and J usage is TRBJ1-5; D is uncertain. The germline CDR1 and CDR2 sequences are SGHVS and FQNEAQ. CDR3 size: 18 residues. V was shortened by 3 bases and J by 5 bases, with 23 bases between the two germline ends. The CDR3 here is CASSLEDTGYLADQPQHF. DNA for the CDR3: TGTGCCAGCAGCTTGGAGGATACGGGGTACCTTGCGGATCAGCCCCAGCATTTT.

The rearrangement uses TRBV30 and TRBJ2-1; tentative D call: TRBD1 (5 bases). The V and J ends lost 2 bases and 9 bases respectively, with 17 bases between them. CDR1 is GTSNPN and CDR2 is SVGIG in the germline V gene (reference sequence). The CDR3 length is 14 residues. The CDR3 sequence is CAWSRDGAFGEQFF. CDR3 DNA sequence: TGTGCCTGGAGTCGTGATGGGGCGTTCGGTGAGCAGTTCTTC. Full variable domain (remainder filled in from reference TRBV30 and TRBJ2-1): SQTIHQWPATLVQPVGSPLSLECTVEGTSNPNLYWYRQAAGRGLQLLFYSVGIGQISSEVPQNLSASRPQDRQFILSSKKLLLSDSGFYLCAWSRDGAFGEQFFGPGTRLTVL.

The gene calls are TRBV13 and TRBJ2-1; TRBD2 matches 7 bases. J gave up 5 bases and V 0 bases, and 7 bases lay outside the gene matches. Germline V CDR1 and CDR2: PRHDT, FYEKMQ (reference sequence). This CDR3 contains 16 residues. The CDR3 DNA reads TGTGCCAGCAGCTTAGGGGGGGGGACCCCCCACAATGAGCAGTTCTTC. Its protein is CASSLGGGTPHNEQFF.

DNA of the CDR3: TGTGCCAGCAGCCGCAGCGGGACAGGCCAAGAGACCCAGTACTTC. It codes for CASSRSGTGQETQYF. The rearrangement links TRBV6-2 or TRBV6-3 to TRBJ2-5; TRBD1 is a possible D gene (8 bases). The ends were cut back, 6 bases at V and 1 base at J, with 15 bases in the middle. Germline loops: CDR1 MNHEY, CDR2 SVGEGT. The CDR3 spans 15 residues.

This clone has just one count. The chain combines TRBV6-6 with TRBJ1-1; perhaps TRBD1 as D (5 bases). From germline, CDR1 is MNHNY and CDR2 SVGAGI (reference sequence). Trimming stripped 10 bases from V and 10 bases from J, with 22 bases between. This CDR3 is 13 amino acids long. For the CDR3, the DNA is TGTGCCACCACACAGGAGGGGCCCGACACAGCTTTCTTT. Its translation: CATTQEGPDTAFF.

This clone was detected only once. The CDR3 region has the DNA TGTGCCAGTAGTTCCCAGCTCCCGACAGGTCGCTCTGGAAACACCATATATTTT. Its protein product is CASSSQLPTGRSGNTIYF. The rearrangement links TRBV19 to TRBJ1-3, with a weak D call TRBD1 (6 bases). Germline CDR1 and CDR2: LNHDA and SQIVND (reference sequence). The CDR3 has 18 amino acids. V was pared by 5 bases and J by 0 bases, with 20 bases between.

The chain has TRBV9 and TRBJ2-1, with D possibly matching TRBD1 (6 bases). The CDR3 consists of 17 residues. V was cut by 6 bases and J by 2 bases, with 21 bases left in between. CDR1 is SGDLS and CDR2 is YYNGEE in the germline V gene. CDR3 residues: CASTPAFGGPPYNEQFF. Written as DNA, the CDR3 is TGTGCCAGCACTCCTGCGTTTGGGGGCCCTCCCTACAATGAGCAGTTCTTC.

The rearrangement links TRBV6-5 to TRBJ2-6; possibly TRBD1 for D (6 bases). Germline assignment: CDR1 MNHEY and CDR2 SVGAGI. V gave up 6 bases and J gave up 0 bases, with 9 bases separating them. CDR3 size: 15 residues. The CDR3 is CASSPGHSGANVLTF. CDR3 bases: TGTGCCAGCAGCCCGGGACACTCTGGGGCCAACGTCCTGACTTTC.

The CDR3 nucleotides read TGTGCCAGCAGCCGGAGGCTAGCGGGAGAAGAGACCCAGTACTTC. It yields the protein CASSRRLAGEETQYF. The chain has TRBV11-3 and TRBJ2-5, with TRBD2 matching 10 bases. Trimming took 5 bases from V and 3 from J; bases not matched to a gene: 6. The CDR3 is 15 amino acids. Per germline, CDR1 SGHNT and CDR2 YENEEA.

V is TRBV10-3 and J is TRBJ2-5; tentative D call: TRBD2 (6 bases). Trimming cost V 0 bases and J 5 bases, with 10 bases left between them. There are 14 residues in the CDR3. Germline CDR1 is ENHRY and CDR2 is SYGVKD. The CDR3 DNA sequence: TGTGCCATCAGTGAGTCGCGGGGCGCGGAGACCCAGTACTTC. Encoded protein: CAISESRGAETQYF.

The chain carries TRBV2 and TRBJ1-4; D gene uncertain. The length of the CDR3 is 14 residues. Trimming pared 4 bases from V and 1 base from J, leaving 7 bases between. CDR1 SNHLY and CDR2 FYNNEI come from the germline V gene. The CDR3: CASSALGTNEKLFF. The CDR3 DNA is TGTGCCAGCAGTGCTCTAGGAACTAATGAAAAACTGTTTTTT.

The CDR3 region is CASSLTSGSWYEQFF. CDR3 sequence (DNA): TGTGCCAGCAGCTTAACTAGCGGGAGTTGGTATGAGCAGTTCTTC. The rearrangement joins TRBV7-2 to TRBJ2-1, with 11 bases identical to TRBD2. J lost 8 bases, V lost 2 bases, and 5 bases had no gene match. Germline V lookup: CDR1 SGHTA, CDR2 FQGNSA. The CDR3 covers 15 residues. Full variable domain (missing parts from reference TRBV7-2 and TRBJ2-1): GAGVSQSPSNKVTEKGKDVELRCDPISGHTALYWYRQSLGQGLEFLIYFQGNSAPDKSGLPSDRFSAERTGGSVSTLTIQRTQQEDSAVYLCASSLTSGSWYEQFFGPGTRLTVL.

V usage is TRBV5-1 and J usage is TRBJ2-3, with TRBD2 as a possible D gene (5 bases). V lost 5 bases to trimming and J lost 6 bases, with 13 bases between them. This CDR3 comprises 13 residues. Germline loops: CDR1 SGHRS, CDR2 YFSETQ. Here the CDR3 DNA reads TGCGCCAGCAGTCCCGGACTTCAGGATACGCAGTATTTT. As protein: CASSPGLQDTQYF.

This clone was counted a few times. The chain carries TRBV19 and TRBJ1-5, with D uncertain. Germline loops: CDR1 LNHDA, CDR2 SQIVND (reference sequence). V shed 5 bases and J shed 5 bases, with 16 bases lying between them. CDR3 length equals 15 residues. This CDR3 reads CASSHRRIDYQPQHF. The CDR3 nucleotides read TGTGCCAGTAGTCATCGGAGGATAGACTATCAGCCCCAGCATTTT.

The CDR3 region is CASSQGQGMGNQPQHF. In nucleotides, the CDR3 is TGCGCCAGCAGCCAGGGACAGGGGATGGGCAATCAGCCCCAGCATTTT. The chain combines TRBV4-1 with TRBJ1-5; the match to TRBD1 covers 10 bases. V shed 3 bases and J 2 bases; nucleotides not matched to a gene: 4. CDR3 size: 16 residues. CDR1 and CDR2 (germline): MGHRA, YSYEKL.

The V gene is TRBV27, the J gene TRBJ1-5; D remains ambiguous. There are 14 residues in the CDR3. Trimming removed 10 bases at V and 0 bases at J, with 13 bases between. Looked up from germline, CDR1 is MNHEY and CDR2 is SMNVEV (reference sequence). This CDR3 reads CATKTTYSNQPQHF. CDR3 sequence (DNA): TGTGCCACCAAGACAACATATAGCAATCAGCCCCAGCATTTT.

This chain links TRBV19 with TRBJ1-5; 7 bases agree with TRBD1. The CDR3 covers 14 residues. The trim removed 6 bases at V and 5 bases at J, leaving 7 bases unmatched. From germline, CDR1 is LNHDA and CDR2 SQIVND (reference sequence). CDR3 nucleotide sequence: TGTGCCAGTAGCCAAGGACAGGTTGATCAGCCCCAGCATTTT. This gives the protein CASSQGQVDQPQHF.

This rearrangement joins TRBV19 to TRBJ1-3; D remains ambiguous. Looked up from germline, CDR1 is LNHDA and CDR2 is SQIVND (reference sequence). The length of the CDR3 is 17 residues. Trimming took 5 bases from V and 2 from J, leaving 19 bases between them. In DNA form, the CDR3 reads TGTGCCAGTAGTCCAGGCACATACCGACGGCCTGGAAACACCATATATTTT. Protein: CASSPGTYRRPGNTIYF.

The chain carries TRBV30 and TRBJ2-1, with 7 bases matching TRBD2. The germline gives CDR1 GTSNPN, CDR2 SVGIG (reference sequence). Trimming removed 1 base from V and 7 bases from J; junction bases left unmatched: 7. The CDR3 totals 14 residues. Here the CDR3 DNA reads TGTGCCTGGAGTGCGGGAGGCCCTCAGAATGAGCAGTTCTTC. This sequence encodes CAWSAGGPQNEQFF.

The J gene is TRBJ1-2, the V gene TRBV28, with TRBD1 matching over 8 bases. Germline V lookup: CDR1 MDHEN, CDR2 SYDVKM. V shed 6 bases, J shed 7 bases, and the junction held 10 bases outside the gene matches. This CDR3 region has 14 residues. The chain's CDR3 is CASSPDRVGSGYTF. CDR3 in DNA: TGTGCCAGCAGCCCGGACAGGGTGGGTAGTGGCTACACCTTC.

Concerning this clone: This sample includes further DNA sequences coding for the same CDR3. This sequence joins TRBV27 and TRBJ2-2, with unresolved D. V gave up 2 bases and J gave up 8 bases, with 6 bases separating them. Germline V CDR1 and CDR2: MNHEY, SMNVEV (reference sequence). This CDR3 is 12 amino acids long. This CDR3 is CASSLPRGELFF. CDR3 DNA: TGTGCCAGCAGTTTACCCCGTGGGGAGCTGTTTTTT.